Listed below are T cell receptor beta chains from one sample, sequenced in a study of cytomegalovirus exposure and HLA in healthy donors. The method was immunoSEQ multiplex PCR; TCRdb's version includes in-frame clones alone and lacks a portion of them. The table lists over 85,000 clones, 83% of them singletons. Sequencing was carried out using PBMCs. The receptors originated from a man aged 40-49 years in good health and CMV-seronegative. CDR3s leave out the opening cysteine and the closing phenylalanine or tryptophan. D genes are given only for firm matches. Clone size, where shown, is once, few, many, or a class for clones that have expanded.

j_call clone_size v_call d_call cdr3_aa
TRBJ2-1 - TRBV5-1 TRBD2 ASSYPNPGTSGGYNEQF
TRBJ1-4 - TRBV9 - ASSFSDTQRATNEKLF
TRBJ2-7 - TRBV5-1 TRBD1 ASSAGTGIFGQY
TRBJ2-5 - TRBV6-5 - ASSYGVGGRETQY
TRBJ1-6 - TRBV2 TRBD1 ASSQLTGDSPLH
TRBJ2-3 - TRBV4-1 TRBD2 ASSQEAGGVLDTQY
TRBJ1-2 - TRBV27 - ASSLGGHYGYT
TRBJ2-3 - TRBV10-1 - ASSPNYKPNTDTQY
TRBJ1-2 few TRBV7-9 - ASSLGQFGGYT
TRBJ1-1 - TRBV27 - ASSPSVGEENTEAF
TRBJ2-1 - TRBV7-2 TRBD1 ASSLWDRVYNEQF
TRBJ2-5 - TRBV7-7 - ASSAGGGGRETQY